Below are 19 T cell receptor beta chains sequenced from a single sample in a study of T cell clonality in common variable immunodeficiency. Sequencing was performed with immunoSEQ multiplex PCR; in TCRdb, only in-frame clones are kept and a portion is missing. This sample has 40,000 to 50,000 clones, each found more than once. The specimen was peripheral blood mononuclear cells. Receptors were obtained from a person aged 18 to 75 in good health.

This clone was seen at least ten times. Incomplete CDR3 DNA: TGCAGTGCTAGAGATTCAGGGTTAGGGTATGGC. It is translated as CSARDSGLGYG. The complete CDR3 reads CSARDSGLGYGYTF. The chain combines TRBV20-1 with TRBJ1-2; D may be TRBD1 (5 bases). Read coverage stops 3 residues before the CDR3 terminus; the germline J gene supplies the remainder. Trimming shortened V by 0 bases and J by 5 bases, and 13 bases separated the two germline ends. The CDR3 has 14 amino acids. Germline V lookup: CDR1 DFQATT, CDR2 SNEGSKA (reference sequence).

This clone was detected ten times or more. The read finishes 3 residues shy of the CDR3 end, and the germline J gene is used to complete it. The chain is built from TRBV5-1 and TRBJ2-5; TRBD1 matches 8 bases. Per germline, CDR1 SGHRS and CDR2 YFSETQ. The V and J ends lost 4 bases and 2 bases, in that order; junction bases with no gene match: 7. The CDR3 length is 15 residues. Partial CDR3 DNA: TGCGCCAGCAGCCTGGGACAGGCGAGTCAAGAGACC. It specifies CASSLGQASQET. The whole CDR3 sequence reads CASSLGQASQETQYF. Drawing the rest from reference TRBV5-1 and TRBJ2-5, the complete variable domain is KAGVTQTPRYLIKTRGQQVTLSCSPISGHRSVSWYQQTPGQGLQFLFEYFSETQRNKGNFPGRFSGRQFSNSRSEMNVSTLELGDSALYLCASSLGQASQETQYFGPGTRLLVL.

The sample holds a few counts of this clone. The observed sequence ends 3 residues before the CDR3 terminus, with the missing tail filled in from the germline J gene. The J gene is TRBJ2-7, the V gene TRBV18; 9 nucleotides line up with TRBD2. CDR3 length: 15 amino acids. From germline, CDR1 is KGHSH and CDR2 LQKENI. V dropped 2 bases and J dropped 4; count of bases not matched to a gene: 6. CDR3 DNA, as far as it was read: TGTGCCAGCTCACCAGGGACTAGCTCCGTGTACGAG. This translates into CASSPGTSSVYE. In full, the CDR3 is CASSPGTSSVYEQYF.

The table lists this clone with many counts. The read comes to an end 3 residues before the CDR3 does, leaving the germline J gene to fill in the end. The J gene is TRBJ1-5, the V gene TRBV20-1; 7 nucleotides match TRBD1. Per the germline V gene, CDR1 is DFQATT and CDR2 is SNEGSKA (reference sequence). The J segment lost 3 bases and the V segment lost 6 bases, leaving 8 bases of the junction unmatched. The CDR3 contains 14 residues. The sequenced part of the CDR3 DNA is TGCAGTGCGTCCAAGGGACAGCTCAATCAGCCC. It translates to CSASKGQLNQP. The complete CDR3 sequence is CSASKGQLNQPQHF.

This clone showed up many times. The CDR3 is cut off 3 residues early in the read; its end comes from the germline J gene. V usage is TRBV18 and J usage is TRBJ1-2; D is possibly TRBD1 (6 bases). CDR3 length: 13 amino acids. Germline V gene lookup returns CDR1 KGHSH and CDR2 LQKENI. Trimming stripped 3 bases from V and 2 bases from J, with 7 bases between. CDR3 DNA (partial): TGTGCCAGCTCACCGGGGGCAAACTATGGC. This translates into CASSPGANYG. The entire CDR3 protein reads CASSPGANYGYTF.

This clone came up many times. The read ends 3 residues shy of where the CDR3 ends; the end is completed using the germline J gene. This rearrangement joins TRBV4-1 to TRBJ2-1, with 9 bases aligning to TRBD2. CDR3 length: 18 residues. Germline-derived CDR1 and CDR2 are MGHRA and YSYEKL. Germline trimming cut 0 bases from V and 6 bases from J; bases unmatched to any gene: 12. CDR3 DNA, as far as it was read: TGCGCCAGCAGCCAAGATTCACTAGCGGGCGTGGGTCTCAATGAG. Translated: CASSQDSLAGVGLNE. The entire CDR3 is CASSQDSLAGVGLNEQFF.

This clone was seen at least ten times. The CDR3 DNA, read in part, is TGTGCCAGCAGGGACACATCCACAGATACG. The encoded protein is CASRDTSTDT. The complete CDR3 reads CASRDTSTDTQYF. The rearrangement links TRBV6-2 or TRBV6-3 to TRBJ2-3; perhaps TRBD1 as D (5 bases). The sequenced fragment ends 3 residues before the CDR3 boundary, so the rest is inferred from the germline J gene. From germline, CDR1 is MNHEY and CDR2 SVGEGT. V shed 6 bases and J shed 2 bases, with 9 bases lying between them. This CDR3 spans 13 amino acids.

This clone was seen repeatedly, ten times or more. The CDR3 end falls 3 residues outside the read, so it is completed with the germline J gene. The chain links TRBV2 to TRBJ2-7, with D possibly matching TRBD1 (6 bases). The ends were cut back, 7 bases at V and 0 bases at J, with 13 bases in the middle. This CDR3 region has 14 residues. From germline, CDR1 is SNHLY and CDR2 FYNNEI. This CDR3 is CASIPQGSSYEQYF. The sequenced CDR3 bases are TGTGCCAGCATCCCCCAGGGGAGCTCCTACGAG.

As to this clone: Sequencing ends 3 residues short of the CDR3 end; the germline J gene provides the rest. This sequence joins TRBV2 and TRBJ1-2, with D perhaps matching TRBD1 (5 bases). Germline V lookup: CDR1 SNHLY, CDR2 FYNNEI. The CDR3 extends over 14 amino acids. CDR3 protein: CASRPQASGEGYTF. Partial CDR3 DNA: TGTGCCAGCAGGCCTCAAGCGTCGGGGGAAGGC.

This clone showed up just a few times. Read coverage stops 3 residues before the CDR3 terminus; the germline J gene supplies the remainder. The chain uses TRBV10-1 and TRBJ2-7; 7 positions agree with TRBD2. Germline assignment: CDR1 WNHNN and CDR2 SYGVQD (reference sequence). With V trimmed by 6 bases and J by 6 bases, 11 bases remained unmatched. The length of the CDR3 is 14 residues. The CDR3 spells CASRPAGPSPEQYF. The DNA read from the CDR3 is TGCGCCAGCAGGCCAGCGGGGCCCTCTCCCGAG.

This clone showed up many times. The CDR3 end falls 3 residues outside the read, so it is completed with the germline J gene. The chain links TRBV20-1 to TRBJ1-1; maybe TRBD1 (5 bases). Trimming shortened V by 0 bases and J by 5 bases, and 13 bases separated the two germline ends. This CDR3 has 14 amino acids. CDR1 is DFQATT, CDR2 SNEGSKA, per germline (reference sequence). The covered CDR3 bases are TGCAGTGCTAGAGATCCCCAGGGTAGGACTGAA. Its translation is CSARDPQGRTE. The whole CDR3 region reads CSARDPQGRTEAFF.

Of note for this clone: The read stops 3 residues short of the end of the CDR3; the missing end is completed from the germline J gene. The rearrangement uses TRBV5-8 and TRBJ2-7; D may be TRBD1 or TRBD2 (5 bases each). The germline V gene has CDR1 SGHTS and CDR2 YDEGEE. This CDR3 is built from 15 residues. Trimming cost V 1 base and J 3 bases, with 14 bases left between them. The CDR3 sequence is CASSLSRVRGYEQYF. The DNA read from the CDR3 is TGTGCCAGCAGCTTGTCGAGGGTTAGGGGCTACGAG.

This clone has ten or more counts. The sequenced fragment ends 3 residues before the CDR3 boundary, so the rest is inferred from the germline J gene. The V and J genes are TRBV3-1 (or the pseudogene TRBV3-2) and TRBJ2-3, with 9 nucleotides matching TRBD2. Germline V lookup: CDR1 LGHDT, CDR2 YNNKEL (reference sequence). This CDR3 is 19 amino acids long. The V and J ends lost 2 bases and 0 bases, in that order; junction bases with no gene match: 12. CDR3 bases read: TGTGCCAGCAGCCAACAGTGGCAAGCGGGGGGCAGAAGCACAGATACG. This encodes CASSQQWQAGGRSTDT. The entire CDR3 protein reads CASSQQWQAGGRSTDTQYF.

At least ten counts were recorded for this clone. The covered CDR3 bases are TGCAGTGCGCTGGCGGTAGCGGACTCCTACGAG. Encoded protein: CSALAVADSYE. In full, the CDR3 reads CSALAVADSYEQYF. The gene calls are TRBV20-1 and TRBJ2-7; D may be TRBD2 (6 bases). The CDR3 extends 3 residues past the end of the read, so its final part is completed from the germline J gene. CDR1 DFQATT and CDR2 SNEGSKA come from the germline V gene (reference sequence). The germline V and J ends were trimmed by 6 bases and 0 bases, with 15 bases remaining between them. This CDR3 contains 14 residues.

This clone has at least ten counts. From the germline J gene comes the end of the CDR3, since the read stops 3 residues before it. The chain uses TRBV18 and TRBJ2-3; TRBD2 matches at 10 bases. Germline V CDR1 and CDR2: KGHSH, LQKENI. J gave up 2 bases and V 3 bases, and 5 bases lay outside the gene matches. The CDR3 is 16 amino acids. The sequenced CDR3 bases are TGTGCCAGCTCACCGGTCGGACTAGCGGCCACAGATACG. Its protein is CASSPVGLAATDT. From start to end, the CDR3 is CASSPVGLAATDTQYF.

This clone was detected ten times or more. The sequence runs out 3 residues before the end of the CDR3; the remainder is reconstructed from the germline J gene. The rearrangement uses TRBV13 and TRBJ1-4, with 10 bases lining up with TRBD1. This CDR3 has 14 amino acids. V shed 5 bases, J shed 8 bases, and the junction held 5 bases outside the gene matches. Germline CDR1 and CDR2: PRHDT and FYEKMQ (reference sequence). The CDR3 protein is CASSPGTGVEKLFF. The CDR3 bases that were read are TGTGCCAGCAGCCCCGGGACAGGGGTCGAAAAA.

This clone was seen at least ten times. From the germline J gene comes the end of the CDR3, since the read stops 3 residues before it. The chain couples TRBV12-3 or TRBV12-4 to TRBJ2-1, with TRBD2 matching 11 bases. J lost 2 bases, V lost 4 bases, and 4 bases had no gene match. The CDR3 length is 16 residues. CDR3 sequence reads: CASSYLAGGTYNEQFF. Partial CDR3 DNA: TGTGCCAGCAGTTATCTAGCGGGAGGCACCTACAATGAG.

This clone has ten or more counts. The read ends 3 residues early relative to the CDR3; the germline J gene fills the gap. The chain is built from TRBV20-1 and TRBJ2-3; 8 positions agree with TRBD1. CDR1 is DFQATT and CDR2 is SNEGSKA in the germline V gene (reference sequence). Germline trimming cut 4 bases from V and 2 bases from J; bases unmatched to any gene: 11. The CDR3 totals 16 residues. Partial CDR3 DNA: TGCAGTGCTATCGCCCCGCGGACAGGGCCCACAGATACG. As protein: CSAIAPRTGPTDT. The whole CDR3 is CSAIAPRTGPTDTQYF.

The sample holds many counts of this clone. The sequence runs out 3 residues before the end of the CDR3; the remainder is reconstructed from the germline J gene. The chain links TRBV18 to TRBJ2-7, with 13 bases fitting TRBD2. Trimming took 0 bases from V and 3 from J; bases not matched to a gene: 14. CDR3 length equals 20 residues. Per the germline V gene, CDR1 is KGHSH and CDR2 is LQKENI. The CDR3 spells CASSPPIGDRTSGSIYEQYF. The part of the CDR3 DNA that was read is TGTGCCAGCTCACCACCGATTGGGGACAGGACTAGCGGGAGCATCTACGAG.